This TCR beta chain originates from a study of T cell responses to AZD1222 COVID-19 vaccine. Findings and caveats of the study: Donors, mostly white British, included more females; clonal diversity was possibly underestimated. There were vaccine-associated CD4 TCRs across spike, dominant at 160-218 and 743-854.

This CDR3 has 14 amino acids. The V gene lost 3 bases and the J gene lost 3 bases, with 12 bases spanning the gap. In germline, CDR1 is MNHEY, CDR2 SMNVEV (reference sequence). This clone was recorded only once. Its antigen is unknown. Produced via immunoSEQ multiplex PCR; TCRdb's table is partial and in-frame only. The sample consists of around 180,000 clones, about nine tenths of them appearing once. This clonotype was obtained from an adult in good health. J is TRBJ2-7 and V is TRBV27; perhaps TRBD2 as D (6 bases). This specimen was peripheral blood, taken on day 0 of AZD1222 vaccination. The CDR3 region is CASSLTGVGYEQYF. The CDR3 DNA follows: TGTGCCAGCAGTTTGACGGGAGTAGGCTACGAGCAGTACTTC.